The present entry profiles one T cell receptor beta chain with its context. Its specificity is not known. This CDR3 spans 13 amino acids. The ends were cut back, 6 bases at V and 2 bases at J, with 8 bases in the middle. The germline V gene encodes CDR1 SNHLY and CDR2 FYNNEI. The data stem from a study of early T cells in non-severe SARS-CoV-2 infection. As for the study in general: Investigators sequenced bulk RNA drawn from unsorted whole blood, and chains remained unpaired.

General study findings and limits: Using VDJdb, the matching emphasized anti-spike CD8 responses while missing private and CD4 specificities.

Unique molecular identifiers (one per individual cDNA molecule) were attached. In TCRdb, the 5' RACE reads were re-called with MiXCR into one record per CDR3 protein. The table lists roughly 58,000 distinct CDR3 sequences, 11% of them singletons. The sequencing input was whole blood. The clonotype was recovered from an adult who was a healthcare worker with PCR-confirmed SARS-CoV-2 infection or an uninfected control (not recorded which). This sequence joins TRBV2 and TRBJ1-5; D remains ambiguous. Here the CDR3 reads CASRTLGNQPQHF. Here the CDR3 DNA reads TGTGCCAGCAGGACCCTCGGCAATCAGCCCCAGCATTTT.